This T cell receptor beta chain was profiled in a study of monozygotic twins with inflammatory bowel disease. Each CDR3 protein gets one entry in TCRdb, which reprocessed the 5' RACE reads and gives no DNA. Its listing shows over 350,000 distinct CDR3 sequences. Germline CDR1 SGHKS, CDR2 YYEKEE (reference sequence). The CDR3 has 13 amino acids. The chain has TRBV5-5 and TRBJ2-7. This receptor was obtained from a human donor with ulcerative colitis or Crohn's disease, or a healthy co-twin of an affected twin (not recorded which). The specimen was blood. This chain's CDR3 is CASSERAWNEQYF.